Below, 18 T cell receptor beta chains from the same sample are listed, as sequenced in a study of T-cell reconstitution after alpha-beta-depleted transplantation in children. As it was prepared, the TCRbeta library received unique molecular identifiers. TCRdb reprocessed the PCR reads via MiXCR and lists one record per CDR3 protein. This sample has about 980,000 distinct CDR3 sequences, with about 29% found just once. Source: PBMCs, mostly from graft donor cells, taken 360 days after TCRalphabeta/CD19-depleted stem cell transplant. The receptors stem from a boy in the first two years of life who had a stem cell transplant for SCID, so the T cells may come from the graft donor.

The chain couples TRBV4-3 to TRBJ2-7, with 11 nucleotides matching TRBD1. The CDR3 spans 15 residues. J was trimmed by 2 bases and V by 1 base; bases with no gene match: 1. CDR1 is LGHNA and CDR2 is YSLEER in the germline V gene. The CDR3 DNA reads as TGCGCCAGCAGCCAAGGGACAGGGGGCACCTACGAGCAGTACTTC. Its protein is CASSQGTGGTYEQYF.

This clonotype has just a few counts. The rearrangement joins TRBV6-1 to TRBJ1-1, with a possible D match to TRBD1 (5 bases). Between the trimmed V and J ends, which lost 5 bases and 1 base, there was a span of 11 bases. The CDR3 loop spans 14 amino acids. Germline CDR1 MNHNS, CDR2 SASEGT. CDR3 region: CASSPTGQNTEAFF. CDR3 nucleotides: TGTGCCAGCAGTCCTACAGGACAGAACACTGAAGCTTTCTTT.

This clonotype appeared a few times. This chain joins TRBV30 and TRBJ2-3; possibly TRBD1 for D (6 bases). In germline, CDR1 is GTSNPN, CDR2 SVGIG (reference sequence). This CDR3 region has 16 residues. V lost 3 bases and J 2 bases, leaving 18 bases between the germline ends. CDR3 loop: CAWRNYRQVSTDTQYF. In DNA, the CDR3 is TGTGCCTGGAGGAACTATAGACAGGTATCCACAGATACGCAGTATTTT.

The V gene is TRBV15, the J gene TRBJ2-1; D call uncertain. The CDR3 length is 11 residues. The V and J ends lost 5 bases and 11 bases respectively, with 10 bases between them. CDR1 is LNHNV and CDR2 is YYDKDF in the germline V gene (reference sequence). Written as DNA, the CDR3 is TGTGCCACCAGCGGGGTGGAACAGCAGTTCTTC. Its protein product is CATSGVEQQFF.

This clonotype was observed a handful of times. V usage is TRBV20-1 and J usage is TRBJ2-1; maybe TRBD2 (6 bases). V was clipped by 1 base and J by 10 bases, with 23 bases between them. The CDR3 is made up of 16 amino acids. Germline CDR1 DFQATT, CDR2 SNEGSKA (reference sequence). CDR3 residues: CSARGVERASSLEQFF. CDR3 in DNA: TGCAGTGCTAGAGGGGTCGAGCGGGCTTCGAGTCTGGAGCAGTTCTTC.

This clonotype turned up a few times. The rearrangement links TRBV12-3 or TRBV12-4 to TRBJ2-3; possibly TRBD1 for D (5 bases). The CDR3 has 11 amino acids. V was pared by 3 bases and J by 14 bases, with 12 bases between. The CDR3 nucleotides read TGTGCCAGCAGTTTTAGGTCAGGGTTGTATTTT. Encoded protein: CASSFRSGLYF.

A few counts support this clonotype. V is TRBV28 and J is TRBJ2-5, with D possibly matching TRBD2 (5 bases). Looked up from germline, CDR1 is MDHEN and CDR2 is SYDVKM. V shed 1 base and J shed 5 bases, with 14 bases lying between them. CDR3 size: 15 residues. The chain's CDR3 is CASSLSGMVWETQYF. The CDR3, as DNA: TGTGCCAGCAGTTTATCGGGGATGGTGTGGGAGACCCAGTACTTC.

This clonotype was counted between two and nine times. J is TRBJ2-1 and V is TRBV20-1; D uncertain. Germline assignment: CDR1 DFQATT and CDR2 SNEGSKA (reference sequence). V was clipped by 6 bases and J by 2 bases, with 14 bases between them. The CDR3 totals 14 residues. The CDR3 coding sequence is TGCAGTGCCGAGAGCCTAGGCACCTACAATGAGCAGTTCTTC. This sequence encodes CSAESLGTYNEQFF.

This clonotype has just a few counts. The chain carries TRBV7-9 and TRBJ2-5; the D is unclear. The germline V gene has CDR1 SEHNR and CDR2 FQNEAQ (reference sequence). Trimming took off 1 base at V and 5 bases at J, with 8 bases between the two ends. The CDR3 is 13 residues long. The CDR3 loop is CASSLEVVETQYF. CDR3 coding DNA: TGTGCCAGCAGCTTAGAAGTGGTGGAGACCCAGTACTTC.

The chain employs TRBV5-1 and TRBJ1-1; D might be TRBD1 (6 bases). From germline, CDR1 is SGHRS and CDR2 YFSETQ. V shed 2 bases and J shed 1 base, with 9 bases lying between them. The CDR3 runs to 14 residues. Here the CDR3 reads CASSFLGQNTEAFF. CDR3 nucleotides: TGCGCCAGCAGCTTTTTGGGACAGAACACTGAAGCTTTCTTT.

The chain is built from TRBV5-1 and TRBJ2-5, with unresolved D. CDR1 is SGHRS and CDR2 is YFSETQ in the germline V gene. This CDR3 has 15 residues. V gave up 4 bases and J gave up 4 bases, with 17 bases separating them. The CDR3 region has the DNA TGCGCCAGCAGCGGATTATCTAAGGCTCTAGAGACCCAGTACTTC. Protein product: CASSGLSKALETQYF.

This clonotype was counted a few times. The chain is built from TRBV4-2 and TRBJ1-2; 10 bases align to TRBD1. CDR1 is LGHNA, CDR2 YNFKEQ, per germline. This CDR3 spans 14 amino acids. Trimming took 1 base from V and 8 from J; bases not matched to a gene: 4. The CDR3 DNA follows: TGTGCCAGCAGCCAAGGGGGGACAGGGGCGGGCTACACCTTC. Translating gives CASSQGGTGAGYTF.

CDR3 DNA: TGTGCCAGCAGCTTTTCGGGGTCTAGTGGTGTCACAGATACGCAGTATTTT. It translates to CASSFSGSSGVTDTQYF. The rearrangement uses TRBV7-9 and TRBJ2-3; tentative D call: TRBD2 (5 bases). Germline V gene sequence: CDR1 SEHNR, CDR2 FQNEAQ (reference sequence). The CDR3 has 17 amino acids. The V and J ends lost 3 bases and 2 bases respectively, with 18 bases between them. Together with reference TRBV7-9 and TRBJ2-3, the CDR3 gives the full variable domain: DTGVSQNPRHKITKRGQNVTFRCDPISEHNRLYWYRQTLGQGPEFLTYFQNEAQLEKSRLLSDRFSAERPKGSFSTLEIQRTEQGDSAMYLCASSFSGSSGVTDTQYFGPGTRLTVL.

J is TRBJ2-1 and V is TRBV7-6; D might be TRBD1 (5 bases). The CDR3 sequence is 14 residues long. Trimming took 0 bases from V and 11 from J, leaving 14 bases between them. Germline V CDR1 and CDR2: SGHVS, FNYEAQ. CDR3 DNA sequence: TGTGCCAGCAGCTTAGCGGGCCCTCAGGGTCAGCAGTTCTTC. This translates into CASSLAGPQGQQFF.

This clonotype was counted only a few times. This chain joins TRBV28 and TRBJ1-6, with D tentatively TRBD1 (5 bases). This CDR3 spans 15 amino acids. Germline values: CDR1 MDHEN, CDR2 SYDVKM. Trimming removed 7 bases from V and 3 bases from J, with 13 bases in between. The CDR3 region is CASKYRGGYNSPLHF. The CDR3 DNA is TGTGCCAGCAAGTATCGGGGCGGCTATAATTCACCCCTCCACTTT.

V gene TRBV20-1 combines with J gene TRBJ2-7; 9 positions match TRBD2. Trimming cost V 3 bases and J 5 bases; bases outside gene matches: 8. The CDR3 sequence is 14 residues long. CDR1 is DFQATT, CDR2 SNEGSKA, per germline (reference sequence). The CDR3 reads CSASLASGAHEQYF. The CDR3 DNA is TGCAGTGCTAGTTTGGCTAGCGGGGCCCACGAGCAGTACTTC.

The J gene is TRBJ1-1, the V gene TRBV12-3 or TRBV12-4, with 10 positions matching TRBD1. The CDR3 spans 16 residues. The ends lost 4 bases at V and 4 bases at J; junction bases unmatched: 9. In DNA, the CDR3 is TGTGCCAGCAGTTACGGGGACAGGGGAACGGGCACTGAAGCTTTCTTT. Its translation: CASSYGDRGTGTEAFF.

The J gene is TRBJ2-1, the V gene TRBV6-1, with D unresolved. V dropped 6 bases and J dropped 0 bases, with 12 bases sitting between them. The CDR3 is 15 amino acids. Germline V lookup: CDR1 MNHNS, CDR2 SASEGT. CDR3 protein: CASSPSWSSYNEQFF. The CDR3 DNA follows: TGTGCCAGCAGCCCCAGCTGGAGCTCCTACAATGAGCAGTTCTTC.